Detailed here is one T cell receptor (beta chain). The data stem from a study of blood T cell repertoires in COVID-19. Across the study: Sources were T cells, B-cell-depleted T cells, or PBMCs; the material itself was cDNA or gDNA.

Data came from immunoSEQ multiplex PCR; TCRdb stores just in-frame clones and leaves some out. The sample has more than 70,000 clones, about 89% seen once. After removal of 7 bases from V and 11 bases from J, the junction contained 11 bases not matched to a gene. The CDR3 sequence is 12 residues long. Germline V gene data show CDR1 as SGHVS and CDR2 as FQNEAQ. This clonotype originated in a man over 45 with active or convalescent COVID-19. The chain joins TRBV7-8 to TRBJ2-7; 7 bases agree with TRBD2. The material sequenced was peripheral blood. The CDR3 reads CASTSGDYIEYF. The CDR3, as DNA: TGTGCCAGCACAAGCGGGGATTATATTGAGTACTTC.